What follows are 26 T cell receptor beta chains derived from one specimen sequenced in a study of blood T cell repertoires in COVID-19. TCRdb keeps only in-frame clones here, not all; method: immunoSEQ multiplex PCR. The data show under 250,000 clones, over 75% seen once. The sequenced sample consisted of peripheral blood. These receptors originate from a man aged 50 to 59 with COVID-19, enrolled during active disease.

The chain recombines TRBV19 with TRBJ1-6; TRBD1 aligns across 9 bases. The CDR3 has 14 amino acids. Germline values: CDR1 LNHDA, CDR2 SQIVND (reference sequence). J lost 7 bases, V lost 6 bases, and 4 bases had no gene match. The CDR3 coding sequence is TGTGCCAGTAGCTCCGGGACAGGGAATTCACCCCTCCACTTT. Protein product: CASSSGTGNSPLHF.

CDR3 loop: CASSPRTSGIFANTGELFF. CDR3 nucleotide sequence: TGCGCCAGCAGCCCGAGGACTAGCGGGATATTCGCGAACACCGGGGAGCTGTTTTTT. This chain links TRBV5-1 with TRBJ2-2, with TRBD2 identical over 12 bases. Per the germline V gene, CDR1 is SGHRS and CDR2 is YFSETQ. Trimming at V came to 4 bases and at J to 0 bases, leaving 10 bases not matched to a gene. The CDR3 has 19 residues.

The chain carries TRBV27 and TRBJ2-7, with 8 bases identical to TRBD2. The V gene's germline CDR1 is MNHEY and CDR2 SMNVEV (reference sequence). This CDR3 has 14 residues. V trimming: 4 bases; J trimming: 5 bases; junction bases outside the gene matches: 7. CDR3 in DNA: TGTGCCAGCAGTTATAGCGGGATGAAGAACGAGCAGTACTTC. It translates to CASSYSGMKNEQYF.

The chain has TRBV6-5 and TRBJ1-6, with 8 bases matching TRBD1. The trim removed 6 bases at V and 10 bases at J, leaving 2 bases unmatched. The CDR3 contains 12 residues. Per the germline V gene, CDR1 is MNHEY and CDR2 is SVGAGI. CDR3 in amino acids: CASSRDRSPLHF. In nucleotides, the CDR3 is TGTGCCAGCAGCCGGGACAGGTCACCCCTCCACTTT.

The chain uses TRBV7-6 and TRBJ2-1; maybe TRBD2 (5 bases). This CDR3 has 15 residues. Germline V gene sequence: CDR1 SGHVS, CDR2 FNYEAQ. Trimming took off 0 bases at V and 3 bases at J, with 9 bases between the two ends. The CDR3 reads CASSLATLGYNEQFF. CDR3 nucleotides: TGTGCCAGCAGCTTAGCTACACTAGGCTACAATGAGCAGTTCTTC.

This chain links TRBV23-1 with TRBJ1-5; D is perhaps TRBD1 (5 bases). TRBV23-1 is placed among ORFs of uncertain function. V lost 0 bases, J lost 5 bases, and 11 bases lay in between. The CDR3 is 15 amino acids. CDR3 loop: CASSQSWGGDQPQHF. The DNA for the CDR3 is TGCGCCAGCAGTCAATCCTGGGGGGGGGATCAGCCCCAGCATTTT.

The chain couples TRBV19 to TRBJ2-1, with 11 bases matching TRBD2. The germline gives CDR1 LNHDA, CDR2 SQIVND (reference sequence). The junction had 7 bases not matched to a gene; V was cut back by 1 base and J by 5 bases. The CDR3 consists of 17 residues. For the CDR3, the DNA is TGTGCCAGTAGTATAGGGGTAGGGACTAGCGGAAACAATGAGCAGTTCTTC. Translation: CASSIGVGTSGNNEQFF.

This CDR3 reads CASSSSPAGSYEQYF. In DNA form, the CDR3 reads TGTGCCAGCAGTTCCTCCCCCGCGGGAAGCTACGAGCAGTACTTC. This rearrangement joins TRBV27 to TRBJ2-7; D might be TRBD2 (6 bases). CDR3 size: 15 residues. From germline, CDR1 is MNHEY and CDR2 SMNVEV (reference sequence). V was cut by 4 bases and J by 3 bases, with 16 bases left in between.

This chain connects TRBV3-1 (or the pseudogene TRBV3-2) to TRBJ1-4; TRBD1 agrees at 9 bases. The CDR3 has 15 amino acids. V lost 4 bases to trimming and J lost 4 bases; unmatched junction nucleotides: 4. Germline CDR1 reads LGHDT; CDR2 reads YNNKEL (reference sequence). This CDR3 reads CASSPPGQGNEKLFF. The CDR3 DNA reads TGTGCCAGCAGCCCACCGGGACAGGGTAATGAAAAACTGTTTTTT.

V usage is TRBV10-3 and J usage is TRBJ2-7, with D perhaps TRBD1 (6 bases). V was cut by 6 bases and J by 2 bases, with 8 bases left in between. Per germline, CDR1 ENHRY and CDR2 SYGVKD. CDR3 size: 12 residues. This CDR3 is CAISGQTYEQYF. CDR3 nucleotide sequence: TGTGCCATCAGCGGACAGACCTACGAGCAGTACTTC.

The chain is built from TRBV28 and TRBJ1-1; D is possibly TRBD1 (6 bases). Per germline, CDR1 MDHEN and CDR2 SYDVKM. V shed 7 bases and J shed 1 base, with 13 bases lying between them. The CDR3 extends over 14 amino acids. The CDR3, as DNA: TGTGCCAGCACTACGGGGGGCCGGAACACTGAAGCTTTCTTT. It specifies CASTTGGRNTEAFF.

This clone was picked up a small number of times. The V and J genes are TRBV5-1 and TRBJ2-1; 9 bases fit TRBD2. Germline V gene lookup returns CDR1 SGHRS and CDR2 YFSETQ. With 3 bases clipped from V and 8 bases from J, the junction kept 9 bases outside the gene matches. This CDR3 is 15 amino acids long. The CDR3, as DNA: TGCGCCAGCAGCTCGGGACTAGCAGGAGGGGATGAGCAGTTCTTC. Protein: CASSSGLAGGDEQFF.

In nucleotides, the CDR3 is TGTGCCAGTACGAGCGGGGGGTTAACTGGTACGCAGTATTTT. Amino acids: CASTSGGLTGTQYF. The chain couples TRBV19 to TRBJ2-3, with 9 bases matching TRBD2. J gave up 8 bases and V 7 bases, and 10 bases lay outside the gene matches. The CDR3 length is 14 residues. Germline lookup yields CDR1 LNHDA and CDR2 SQIVND (reference sequence).

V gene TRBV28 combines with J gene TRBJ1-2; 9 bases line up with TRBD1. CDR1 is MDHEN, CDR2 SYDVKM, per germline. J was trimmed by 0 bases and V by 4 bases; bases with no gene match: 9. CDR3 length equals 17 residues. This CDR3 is CASSSPRDREANYGYTF. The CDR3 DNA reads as TGTGCCAGCAGTTCCCCCCGGGACAGGGAGGCTAACTATGGCTACACCTTC.

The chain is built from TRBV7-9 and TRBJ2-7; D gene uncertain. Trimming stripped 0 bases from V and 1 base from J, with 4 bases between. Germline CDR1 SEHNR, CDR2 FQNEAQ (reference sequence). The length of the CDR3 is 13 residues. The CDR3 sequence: CASSLAISYEQYF. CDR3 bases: TGTGCCAGCAGCTTAGCCATTTCCTACGAGCAGTACTTC.

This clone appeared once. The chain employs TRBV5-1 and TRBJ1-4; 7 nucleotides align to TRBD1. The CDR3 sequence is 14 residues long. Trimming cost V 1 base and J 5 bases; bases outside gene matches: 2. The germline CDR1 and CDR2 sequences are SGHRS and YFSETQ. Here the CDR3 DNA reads TGCGCCAGCAGCTTGAGACAGGGAAATGAAAAACTGTTTTTT. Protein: CASSLRQGNEKLFF.

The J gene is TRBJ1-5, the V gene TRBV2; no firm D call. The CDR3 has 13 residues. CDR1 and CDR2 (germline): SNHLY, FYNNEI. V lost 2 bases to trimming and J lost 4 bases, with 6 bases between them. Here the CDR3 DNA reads TGTGCCAGCAGTGAATCCGCGAATCAGCCCCAGCATTTT. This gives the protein CASSESANQPQHF.

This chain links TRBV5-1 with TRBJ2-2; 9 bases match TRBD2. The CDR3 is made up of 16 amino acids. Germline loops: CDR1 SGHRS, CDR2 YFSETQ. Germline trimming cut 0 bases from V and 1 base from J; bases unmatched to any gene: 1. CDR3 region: CASSLGLAENTGELFF. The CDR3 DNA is TGCGCCAGCAGCTTGGGACTAGCGGAGAACACCGGGGAGCTGTTTTTT.

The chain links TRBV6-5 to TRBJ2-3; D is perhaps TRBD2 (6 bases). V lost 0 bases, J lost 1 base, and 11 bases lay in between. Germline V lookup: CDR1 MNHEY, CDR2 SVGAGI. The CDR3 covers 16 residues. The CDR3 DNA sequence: TGTGCCAGCAGTTACTCGGGGGGAATCGGCACAGATACGCAGTATTTT. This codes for CASSYSGGIGTDTQYF.

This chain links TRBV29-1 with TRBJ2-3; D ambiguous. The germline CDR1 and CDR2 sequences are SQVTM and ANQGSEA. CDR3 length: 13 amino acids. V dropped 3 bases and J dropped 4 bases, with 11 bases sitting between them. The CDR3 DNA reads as TGCAGCGTTGAGAGAACAGCAGCAGATACGCAGTATTTT. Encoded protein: CSVERTAADTQYF.

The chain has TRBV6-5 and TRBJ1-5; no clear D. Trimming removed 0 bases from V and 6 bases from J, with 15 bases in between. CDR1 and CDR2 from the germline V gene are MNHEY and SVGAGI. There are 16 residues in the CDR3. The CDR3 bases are TGTGCCAGCAGTTACTCGTGGTCCGTAGTCCCTCAGCCCCAGCATTTT. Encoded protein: CASSYSWSVVPQPQHF.

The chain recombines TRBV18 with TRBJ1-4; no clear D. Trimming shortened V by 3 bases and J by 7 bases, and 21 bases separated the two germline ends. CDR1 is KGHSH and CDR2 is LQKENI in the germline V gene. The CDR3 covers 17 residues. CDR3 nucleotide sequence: TGTGCCAGCTCACCCTCGGCCGGAGGACTAGAAGCTGAAAAACTGTTTTTT. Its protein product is CASSPSAGGLEAEKLFF.

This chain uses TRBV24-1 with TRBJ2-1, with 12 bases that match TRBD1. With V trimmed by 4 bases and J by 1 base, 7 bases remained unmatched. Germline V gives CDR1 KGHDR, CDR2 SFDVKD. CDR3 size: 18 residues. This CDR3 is CATSEIGTGGMSYNEQFF. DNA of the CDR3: TGTGCCACCAGTGAAATAGGGACAGGGGGCATGTCCTACAATGAGCAGTTCTTC.

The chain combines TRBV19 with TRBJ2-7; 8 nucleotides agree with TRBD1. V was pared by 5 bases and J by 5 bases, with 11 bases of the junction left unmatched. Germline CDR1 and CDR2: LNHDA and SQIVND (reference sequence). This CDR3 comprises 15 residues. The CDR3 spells CASSSGQGVVHEQYF. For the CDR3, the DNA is TGTGCCAGTAGTTCCGGACAGGGTGTGGTCCACGAGCAGTACTTC.

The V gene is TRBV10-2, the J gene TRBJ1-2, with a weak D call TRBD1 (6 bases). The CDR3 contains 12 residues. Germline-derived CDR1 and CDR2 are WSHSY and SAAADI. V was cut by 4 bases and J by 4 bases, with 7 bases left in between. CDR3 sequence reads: CASSVGAYGYTF. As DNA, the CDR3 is TGCGCCAGCAGTGTGGGGGCCTATGGCTACACCTTC.

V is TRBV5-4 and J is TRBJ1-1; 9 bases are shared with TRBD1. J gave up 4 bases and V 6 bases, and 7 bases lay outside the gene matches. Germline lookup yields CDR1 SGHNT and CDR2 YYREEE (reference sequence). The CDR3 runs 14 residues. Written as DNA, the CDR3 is TGTGCCAGCACCCGTCCGGGACAGGGCACTGAAGCTTTCTTT. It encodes CASTRPGQGTEAFF. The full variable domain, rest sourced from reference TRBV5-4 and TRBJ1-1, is ETGVTQSPTHLIKTRGQQVTLRCSSQSGHNTVSWYQQALGQGPQFIFQYYREEENGRGNFPPRFSGLQFPNYSSELNVNALELDDSALYLCASTRPGQGTEAFFGQGTRLTVV.